This is a list of T cell receptor beta chains from one sample in a study of CD8 T cells in Susac syndrome. MiXCR was run by TCRdb on the immunoSEQ multiplex PCR reads, yielding one entry per CDR3 protein. Of about 400,000 distinct CDR3 sequences in the sample, approximately 85% were seen once. The sequenced sample was CD8+ T cells from PBMCs. Receptor source: a human donor with multiple sclerosis. Both conserved end residues are part of each CDR3. A D gene is named only where the DNA matches it firmly. Only part of the rows carry a size: once, few, many, or a class if the clone is expanded.

clone_size	v_call	d_call	j_call	cdr3_nt	cdr3_aa
NA	TRBV11-2	NA	TRBJ1-1	TGTGCCAGCAGCGACCCAACCTGGGGGCATGAAGCTTTCTTT	CASSDPTWGHEAFF
NA	TRBV4-1	NA	TRBJ1-2	TGCGCCAGCAGCCGGGCCATTACCAACTATGGCTACACCTTC	CASSRAITNYGYTF
few	TRBV6-1	TRBD1	TRBJ1-1	TGTGCCAGCAGTGAGGGACAGGTTGAAGCTTTCTTT	CASSEGQVEAFF
NA	TRBV2	NA	TRBJ2-7	TGTGCCAGCAGTGGGGCTACCTCTTCCTACGAGCAGTACTTC	CASSGATSSYEQYF
NA	TRBV4-1	TRBD1	TRBJ2-6	TGCGCCAGCAGCCAAGAGGGAGAGGGGGCCGGGGCCAACGTCCTGACTTTC	CASSQEGEGAGANVLTF
NA	TRBV6-6	NA	TRBJ2-7	TGTGCCAGCGGGTGGGGGGGGCCCTACGAGCAGTACTTC	CASGWGGPYEQYF
NA	TRBV11-2	TRBD2	TRBJ2-5	TGTGCCAGCAGCTTGGTAGCGGGGATAGAGACCCAGTACTTC	CASSLVAGIETQYF
NA	TRBV30	NA	TRBJ2-7	TGTGCCTGGGGACCGGTATCCTACGAGCAGTACTTC	CAWGPVSYEQYF
NA	TRBV27	NA	TRBJ1-1	TGTGCCAGCAGTTTAGACAGAATAAACACTGAAGCTTTCTTT	CASSLDRINTEAFF
NA	TRBV5-1	TRBD1	TRBJ1-1	TGCGCCAGCAGCTTTAACCCGACAGGGATGATGAACACTGAAGCTTTCTTT	CASSFNPTGMMNTEAFF
NA	TRBV19	NA	TRBJ2-4	TGTGCCAGTAGTATGGGGTGGGGCGTTTCAGCCAAAAACATTCAGTACTTC	CASSMGWGVSAKNIQYF
NA	TRBV7-9	TRBD2	TRBJ2-5	TGTGCCAGCTGCACTAGCGGGAGTGTGGCCCAGTACTTC	CASCTSGSVAQYF
NA	TRBV27	TRBD1	TRBJ2-5	TGTGCCAGCAGTTTTTTCGGACAGGGAGAATTCAGAGAGACCCAGTACTTC	CASSFFGQGEFRETQYF
NA	TRBV20-1	NA	TRBJ1-2	TGCAGTGCTAGCTCCCCCGGGTCAAGCGGCTACACCTTC	CSASSPGSSGYTF
NA	TRBV7-9	NA	TRBJ2-1	TGTGCCAGCAGCGAAGTGGGGCGGACCGTCTACAATGAGCAGTTCTTC	CASSEVGRTVYNEQFF
NA	TRBV28	NA	TRBJ2-2	TGTGCCAGCAGTGGACTCCTCCCGGTCACCGGGGAGCTGTTTTTT	CASSGLLPVTGELFF
NA	TRBV30	NA	TRBJ1-2	TGTGCCTGGAACCAAGCCGGGAGCGAGGGCTACACCTTC	CAWNQAGSEGYTF
few	TRBV19	TRBD1	TRBJ2-7	TGTGCCAGTAGCTGGGGGGACAGGAGCAGATCCTACGAGCAGTACTTC	CASSWGDRSRSYEQYF
NA	TRBV6-5	NA	TRBJ1-1	TGTGCCAGCAGTTCGACAGGAGGATTCACTGAAGCTTTCTTT	CASSSTGGFTEAFF
NA	TRBV6-1	NA	TRBJ2-1	TGTGCCACCAACTTGGGGACAAGCTCCTACAATGAGCAGTTCTTC	CATNLGTSSYNEQFF
NA	TRBV6-5	NA	TRBJ2-2	TGTGCCAGCAGTTACTCGCGGAACACCGGGGAGCTGTTTTTT	CASSYSRNTGELFF
NA	TRBV27	TRBD1	TRBJ2-1	TGTGCCAGCAGTCACCCGGGACAGGGTTTCATCCAGTTCTTC	CASSHPGQGFIQFF
NA	TRBV7-8	NA	TRBJ1-1	TGTGCCAGCAGCTTATACGTCCTCAATACTGAAGCTTTCTTT	CASSLYVLNTEAFF
NA	TRBV7-6	TRBD1	TRBJ1-2	TGTGCCAGCAGCTTAGAGGGACAGGGCCAAACCTTC	CASSLEGQGQTF
NA	TRBV7-9	NA	TRBJ2-3	TGTGCCAGCAGCTTATTCCGAGGGGGTAGCACAGATACGCAGTATTTT	CASSLFRGGSTDTQYF
NA	TRBV6-2/TRBV6-3	NA	TRBJ2-1	TGTGCCAGCAGTTACTCTAGGGCCCCCGGGTTCAATGAGCAGTTCTTC	CASSYSRAPGFNEQFF
NA	TRBV4-1	NA	TRBJ1-2	TGCGCCAGCAGCCAGACTCCCGGGAGGCTCTATGGCTACACCTTC	CASSQTPGRLYGYTF
NA	TRBV10-1	TRBD2	TRBJ2-3	TGCGCCAGCAGTGAGCTAGCGGGGGCTAGCACAGATACGCAGTATTTT	CASSELAGASTDTQYF